The source of this T cell receptor (beta chain) is a study of blood T cell repertoires in COVID-19. Looking at the study overall: Donors in the United States, Italy and Spain gave samples during acute or convalescent COVID-19. The cDNA or gDNA used as material had been derived from T cells, B-cell-depleted T cells, or PBMCs.

Two negative PCRs, clearance, or symptom resolution characterized the recovered Cohort 3 donors. Generated by immunoSEQ multiplex PCR, the TCRdb table keeps only in-frame clones and is missing some. The sample has fewer than 200,000 clones, about 79% seen once; the top ten hold roughly 15%. The germline V and J ends were trimmed by 5 bases and 6 bases, with 18 bases remaining between them. The CDR3 covers 15 residues. The germline CDR1 and CDR2 sequences are MNHEY and SMNVEV (reference sequence). The TCR sequence derives from a man aged 50 to 60 who had recovered from COVID-19. The sample comprised PBMCs or T cells enriched from blood (not recorded which). The chain joins TRBV27 to TRBJ2-3, with D unresolved. CDR3 in amino acids: CASSPLLTLGDTQYF. The CDR3 nucleotides read TGTGCCAGCAGTCCGTTGCTGACGCTCGGGGATACGCAGTATTTT.